This T cell receptor beta chain was captured by sequencing in a study of liver allograft versus peripheral blood T cells. Whole-study context: T cell receptor repertoires in transplanted livers were compared with those in recipients' peripheral blood.

TCRdb ran MiXCR on the reads and lists one entry per CDR3 protein. This table holds some 6,100 distinct CDR3 sequences, less than 20% found once. V was pared by 6 bases and J by 0 bases, with 8 bases between. CDR1 is SGHAT, CDR2 FQNNGV, per germline. This CDR3 has 13 residues. Study outcomes and limitations: Peripheral blood repertoires reportedly differed from the T cell receptor repertoires found inside liver allografts.

With regard to this clonotype: The antigen is undetermined.

The rearrangement links TRBV11-2 to TRBJ1-2; TRBD1 is a possible D gene (5 bases). The TCR sequence derives from a human patient who had a liver transplant. The T cells may partly be graft donor cells. The CDR3 bases are TGTGCCAGCAGTGCGACAGCTAACTATGGCTACACCTTC. It specifies CASSATANYGYTF.